The text below deals with one T cell receptor beta chain. Then a second PCR, running roughly 6 to 12 cycles, was carried out with a sample-barcoded 5' primer and a J-beta primer mix. The study obtained at least 3 million CDR3-containing paired-end reads from every sample. TCRdb independently ran MiXCR on the 5' RACE reads; one entry per CDR3 protein. The table includes 1.5 million to 2 million distinct CDR3 sequences, about two fifths detected once. This entry belongs to a study of blood T cells in healthy people across ages. Overall study context: Roughly one uniquely barcoded beta molecule per two T cells was captured.

Germline V gene lookup returns CDR1 LNHNV and CDR2 YYDKDF (reference sequence). This CDR3 is built from 14 residues. The individuals who served as donors were healthy Caucasians living in Russia, aged about 6 to 95. Each sample gave at least 7 million isolated PBMCs. Sequenced material: blood. The chain joins TRBV15 to TRBJ2-4; no clear D. The end of the DNA is better explained by TRBJ2-7, so the J call may be wrong. This receptor was identified in a human donor in good health. CDR3 loop: CATADGKVEYEQYF. The CDR3 DNA reads TGTGCCACCGCTGACGGCAAGGTGGAGTACGAGCAGTACTTC.